One sample yielded the 24 T cell receptor beta chains listed below, sequenced in a study of cytomegalovirus exposure and HLA in healthy donors. Use of 60 Vbeta and 13 Jbeta primers characterized the PCR. Profiling relied on immunoSEQ multiplex PCR, and the TCRdb table lists in-frame clones only, not all of them. Counted here are roughly 200,000 clones, around 90% occurring once; the ten biggest clones make up around 0.99%. What was sequenced was PBMCs. Receptors originate from a boy younger than 10 in good health and CMV-seronegative.

This clone has only one observation. The rearrangement links TRBV2 to TRBJ2-1; D might be TRBD2 (6 bases). CDR3 length: 14 amino acids. Trimming shortened V by 4 bases and J by 9 bases, and 16 bases separated the two germline ends. Looked up from germline, CDR1 is SNHLY and CDR2 is FYNNEI. CDR3 in DNA: TGTGCCAGCAGTGGCAATTTGGGAGGCATTGAGCAGTTCTTC. This codes for CASSGNLGGIEQFF. The whole variable domain, remainder taken from reference TRBV2 and TRBJ2-1, is EPEVTQTPSHQVTQMGQEVILRCVPISNHLYFYWYRQILGQKVEFLVSFYNNEISEKSEIFDDQFSVERPDGSNFTLKIRSTKLEDSAMYFCASSGNLGGIEQFFGPGTRLTVL.

This clone appeared a single time. The chain has TRBV5-1 and TRBJ2-3, with 15 positions matching TRBD2. Looked up from germline, CDR1 is SGHRS and CDR2 is YFSETQ. The CDR3 has 17 amino acids. The trim removed 2 bases at V and 5 bases at J, leaving 6 bases unmatched. The CDR3 nucleotides are TGCGCCAGCAGCTTCCCCGGACTAGCGGGGGGGCTAGATACGCAGTATTTT. Residues: CASSFPGLAGGLDTQYF.

The V and J genes are TRBV19 and TRBJ1-1, with TRBD1 matching 9 bases. The germline CDR1 and CDR2 sequences are LNHDA and SQIVND (reference sequence). The CDR3 is made up of 17 amino acids. J lost 2 bases, V lost 4 bases, and 11 bases had no gene match. CDR3 protein: CASSTPGQGTLNTEAFF. The CDR3 DNA reads TGTGCCAGTAGTACCCCGGGACAGGGTACGCTAAACACTGAAGCTTTCTTT.

In its sample, this clone was seen a few times. The chain has TRBV6-6 and TRBJ2-6, with D possibly TRBD2 on 5 matching bases. Germline CDR1 and CDR2: MNHNY and SVGAGI (reference sequence). The V and J ends lost 5 bases and 0 bases respectively, with 8 bases between them. This CDR3 has 15 amino acids. The chain's CDR3 is CASSTRGSGANVLTF. DNA for the CDR3: TGTGCCAGCAGTACCCGGGGCTCTGGGGCCAACGTCCTGACTTTC.

The rearrangement uses TRBV5-6 and TRBJ2-1; D is unresolved. The CDR3 has 15 residues. The V end was cut by 0 bases, the J end by 4 bases, with 11 bases between. Germline assignment: CDR1 SGHDT and CDR2 YYEEEE. CDR3 DNA sequence: TGTGCCAGCAGCTTGGAACTGAATAGATACAATGAGCAGTTCTTC. It specifies CASSLELNRYNEQFF. The variable domain in full, completed from reference TRBV5-6 and TRBJ2-1, reads DAGVTQSPTHLIKTRGQQVTLRCSPKSGHDTVSWYQQALGQGPQFIFQYYEEEERQRGNFPDRFSGHQFPNYSSELNVNALLLGDSALYLCASSLELNRYNEQFFGPGTRLTVL.

The chain combines TRBV28 with TRBJ1-2; 8 positions match TRBD1. The germline CDR1 and CDR2 sequences are MDHEN and SYDVKM. Germline trimming cut 5 bases from V and 3 bases from J; bases unmatched to any gene: 11. This CDR3 comprises 16 residues. In DNA, the CDR3 is TGTGCCAGCAGTCTAGATGTGACAGGGGAGGACTATGGCTACACCTTC. This sequence encodes CASSLDVTGEDYGYTF.

This chain uses TRBV5-1 with TRBJ2-5, with D possibly being TRBD2 (6 bases). V lost 6 bases and J 5 bases, leaving 11 bases between the germline ends. The V gene's germline CDR1 is SGHRS and CDR2 YFSETQ. The CDR3 has 12 amino acids. The CDR3 region is CASTLAGETQYF. The DNA of the CDR3 is TGCGCCAGCACCCTTGCGGGGGAGACCCAGTACTTC.

This clone was counted once. The V call is TRBV7-9, the J call TRBJ2-1, with 9 bases fitting TRBD2. The CDR3 consists of 16 residues. Per the germline V gene, CDR1 is SEHNR and CDR2 is FQNEAQ (reference sequence). V was clipped by 4 bases and J by 5 bases; unmatched bases: 9. CDR3: CASSWATGLADNEQFF. The CDR3 DNA is TGTGCCAGCAGCTGGGCCACGGGACTAGCCGACAATGAGCAGTTCTTC.

The chain uses TRBV28 and TRBJ1-2; 9 bases line up with TRBD1. Germline V CDR1 and CDR2: MDHEN, SYDVKM. The V segment lost 6 bases and the J segment 8 bases; nucleotides outside the gene matches: 13. This CDR3 region has 15 residues. CDR3 protein: CASRQQGASSGGYTF. CDR3 DNA sequence: TGTGCCAGCAGACAACAGGGGGCGAGTTCGGGGGGCTACACCTTC.

The chain combines TRBV5-4 with TRBJ2-6; 8 nucleotides match TRBD1. Per germline, CDR1 SGHNT and CDR2 YYREEE (reference sequence). V lost 0 bases to trimming and J lost 3 bases; unmatched junction nucleotides: 8. The CDR3 runs to 18 residues. In DNA, the CDR3 is TGTGCCAGCAGCTTGGGTCAGGGGGCGCGGAGTGGGGCCAACGTCCTGACTTTC. Protein: CASSLGQGARSGANVLTF.

The chain couples TRBV5-1 to TRBJ2-7; tentatively, D is TRBD2 (6 bases). The CDR3 has 16 amino acids. The ends were cut back, 5 bases at V and 6 bases at J, with 24 bases in the middle. Germline CDR1 reads SGHRS; CDR2 reads YFSETQ. CDR3 region: CASRPATLAHEREQYF. The CDR3 bases are TGCGCCAGCAGGCCTGCAACACTAGCACATGAGCGCGAGCAGTACTTC.

This chain joins TRBV5-1 and TRBJ2-2; 8 bases line up with TRBD1. CDR1 SGHRS and CDR2 YFSETQ come from the germline V gene. The CDR3 spans 15 residues. V was clipped by 3 bases and J by 3 bases; unmatched bases: 4. The CDR3 reads CASSYSTGDTGELFF. The CDR3 bases are TGCGCCAGCAGCTATTCGACAGGGGACACCGGGGAGCTGTTTTTT.

The chain recombines TRBV6-5 with TRBJ2-5; TRBD2 is a possible D gene (6 bases). Near its end, the DNA agrees better with TRBJ2-7, so the J call may be wrong. The CDR3 loop spans 15 amino acids. Germline CDR1 is MNHEY and CDR2 is SVGAGI. The CDR3 loop is CASSPVSSGSYEQYF. CDR3 nucleotides: TGTGCCAGCAGCCCCGTAAGTAGCGGCTCCTACGAGCAGTACTTC.

The chain carries TRBV5-1 and TRBJ2-7; 9 bases are a match to TRBD1. Germline V gene data show CDR1 as SGHRS and CDR2 as YFSETQ. This CDR3 contains 13 residues. V shed 3 bases and J 3 bases; nucleotides not matched to a gene: 1. As DNA, the CDR3 is TGCGCCAGCAGCTACAGGGGGCTCTACGAGCAGTACTTC. Protein product: CASSYRGLYEQYF.

V is TRBV7-6 and J is TRBJ2-7; 8 bases fit TRBD2. V shed 5 bases and J 0 bases; nucleotides not matched to a gene: 3. Germline lookup yields CDR1 SGHVS and CDR2 FNYEAQ. This CDR3 has 14 amino acids. In DNA form, the CDR3 reads TGTGCCAGCAGCACCACTAGCGGCTCCTACGAGCAGTACTTC. Its protein is CASSTTSGSYEQYF.

This chain uses TRBV19 with TRBJ1-3, with no clear D. The CDR3 loop spans 16 amino acids. Between the trimmed V and J ends, which lost 4 bases and 0 bases, there was a span of 13 bases. CDR1 and CDR2 from the germline V gene are LNHDA and SQIVND (reference sequence). The CDR3 here is CASSSRVARSGNTIYF. CDR3 bases: TGTGCCAGTAGTAGCCGGGTGGCCCGCTCTGGAAACACCATATATTTT.

The chain combines TRBV18 with TRBJ2-2; TRBD1 matches at 7 bases. This CDR3 region has 15 residues. CDR1 and CDR2 (germline): KGHSH, LQKENI. V trimming: 4 bases; J trimming: 4 bases; junction bases outside the gene matches: 6. The chain's CDR3 is CASSRETGITGELFF. The CDR3 DNA follows: TGTGCCAGCTCACGGGAGACAGGGATCACCGGGGAGCTGTTTTTT.

The chain employs TRBV7-8 and TRBJ2-2; the D is unclear. The CDR3 is 17 amino acids. V gave up 1 base and J gave up 4 bases, with 16 bases separating them. The germline CDR1 and CDR2 sequences are SGHVS and FQNEAQ. The chain's CDR3 is CASSLGPASFGTGELFF. In nucleotides, the CDR3 is TGTGCCAGCAGCTTAGGTCCCGCTTCTTTCGGCACCGGGGAGCTGTTTTTT.

J is TRBJ2-7 and V is TRBV5-6; the match to TRBD1 covers 8 bases. Germline CDR1 and CDR2: SGHDT and YYEEEE. The CDR3 has 16 amino acids. Trimming took 3 bases from V and 5 from J; bases not matched to a gene: 13. CDR3 sequence: CASSSQLLGQAHEQYF. The CDR3 region has the DNA TGTGCCAGCAGCTCCCAATTGTTGGGACAGGCTCACGAGCAGTACTTC.

Remarks on this clone: The junction and the germline gene differ at one end; a read error may be behind it. J is TRBJ1-1 and V is TRBV7-9; 7 positions match TRBD1. The CDR3 extends over 12 amino acids. Germline CDR1 reads SEHNR; CDR2 reads FQNEAQ (reference sequence). The CDR3 spells CSSSPSGGEAFF. As DNA, the CDR3 is TGTTCCAGCAGCCCCTCAGGGGGTGAAGCTTTCTTT.

The table lists this clone with a few counts. V is TRBV7-9 and J is TRBJ1-1, with D possibly being TRBD1 (6 bases). Per the germline V gene, CDR1 is SEHNR and CDR2 is FQNEAQ (reference sequence). Trimming removed 5 bases at V and 4 bases at J, with 11 bases between. The CDR3 loop spans 13 amino acids. CDR3 bases: TGTGCCAGCAGCCACGGGGGGCGCACTGAAGCTTTCTTT. This sequence encodes CASSHGGRTEAFF.

The chain recombines TRBV6-5 with TRBJ2-5, with D tentatively TRBD1 (5 bases). Looked up from germline, CDR1 is MNHEY and CDR2 is SVGAGI. CDR3 length equals 16 residues. Trimming removed 0 bases from V and 4 bases from J, with 15 bases in between. The CDR3 bases are TGTGCCAGCAGTTACTCGAAGCCTAGTGGGGCAGAGACCCAGTACTTC. This codes for CASSYSKPSGAETQYF.

The chain is built from TRBV9 and TRBJ2-5; no clear D. The J call may be in error: the DNA end matches TRBJ2-7 better. Germline loops: CDR1 SGDLS, CDR2 YYNGEE. The length of the CDR3 is 17 residues. The CDR3 loop reads CASSVVRTRRSSYEQYF. The DNA of the CDR3 is TGTGCCAGCAGCGTAGTACGTACAAGACGGAGCTCCTACGAGCAGTACTTC.

The V call is TRBV14, the J call TRBJ2-2, with D possibly TRBD1 on 6 matching bases. The CDR3 has 16 residues. The V end was cut by 4 bases, the J end by 3 bases, with 15 bases between. CDR1 is SGHDN and CDR2 is FVKESK in the germline V gene. CDR3 protein: CASSLRGAGYTGELFF. The CDR3 bases are TGTGCCAGCAGCCTCAGGGGCGCCGGGTACACCGGGGAGCTGTTTTTT.